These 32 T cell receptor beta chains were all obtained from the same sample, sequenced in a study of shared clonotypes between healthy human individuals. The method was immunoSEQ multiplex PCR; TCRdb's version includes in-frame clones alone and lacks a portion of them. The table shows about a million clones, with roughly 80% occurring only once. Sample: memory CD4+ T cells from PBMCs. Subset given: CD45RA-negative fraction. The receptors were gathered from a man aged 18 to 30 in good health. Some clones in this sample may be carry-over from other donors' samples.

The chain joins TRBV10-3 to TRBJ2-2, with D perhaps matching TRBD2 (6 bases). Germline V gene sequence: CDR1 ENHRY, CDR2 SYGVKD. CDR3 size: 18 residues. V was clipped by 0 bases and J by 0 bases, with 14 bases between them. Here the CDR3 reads CAISESGLAPANTGELFF. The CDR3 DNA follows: TGTGCCATCAGTGAGTCGGGTCTAGCGCCTGCGAACACCGGGGAGCTGTTTTTT.

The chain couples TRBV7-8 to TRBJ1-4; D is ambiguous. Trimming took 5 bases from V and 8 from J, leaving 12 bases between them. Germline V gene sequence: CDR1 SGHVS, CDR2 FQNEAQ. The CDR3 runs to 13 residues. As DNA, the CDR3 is TGTGCCAGCAGCATTTCCGCGAGGGAAAAACTGTTTTTT. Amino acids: CASSISAREKLFF.

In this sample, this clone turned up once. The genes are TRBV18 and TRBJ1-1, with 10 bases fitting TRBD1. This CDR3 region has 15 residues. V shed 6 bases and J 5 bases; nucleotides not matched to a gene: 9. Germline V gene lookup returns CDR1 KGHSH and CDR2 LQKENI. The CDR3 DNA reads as TGTGCCAGCTCCCCCGTGGGGACAGGGGTTACTGAAGCTTTCTTT. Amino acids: CASSPVGTGVTEAFF.

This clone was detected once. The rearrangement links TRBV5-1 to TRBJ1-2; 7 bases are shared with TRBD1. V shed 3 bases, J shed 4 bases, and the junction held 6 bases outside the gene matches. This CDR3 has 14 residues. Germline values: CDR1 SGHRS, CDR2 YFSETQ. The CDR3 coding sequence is TGCGCCAGCAGCTGGGCGGCAGGGGGCTATGGCTACACCTTC. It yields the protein CASSWAAGGYGYTF.

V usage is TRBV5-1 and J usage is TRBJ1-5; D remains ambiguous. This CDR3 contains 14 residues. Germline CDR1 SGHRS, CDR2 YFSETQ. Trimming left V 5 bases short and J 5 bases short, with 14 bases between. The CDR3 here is CASSPGPVDQPQHF. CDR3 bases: TGCGCCAGCAGTCCGGGCCCCGTGGATCAGCCCCAGCATTTT.

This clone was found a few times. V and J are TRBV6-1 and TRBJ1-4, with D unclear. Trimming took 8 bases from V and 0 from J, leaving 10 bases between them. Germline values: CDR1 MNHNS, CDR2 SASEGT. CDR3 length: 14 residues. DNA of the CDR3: TGTGCCAGCTCCCCCGGGGCAACTAATGAAAAACTGTTTTTT. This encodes CASSPGATNEKLFF.

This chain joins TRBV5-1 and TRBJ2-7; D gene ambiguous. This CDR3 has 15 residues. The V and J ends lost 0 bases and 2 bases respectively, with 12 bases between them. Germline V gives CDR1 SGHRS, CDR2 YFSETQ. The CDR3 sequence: CASSLGFYKAYEQYF. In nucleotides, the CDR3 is TGCGCCAGCAGCTTGGGCTTCTACAAAGCCTACGAGCAGTACTTC.

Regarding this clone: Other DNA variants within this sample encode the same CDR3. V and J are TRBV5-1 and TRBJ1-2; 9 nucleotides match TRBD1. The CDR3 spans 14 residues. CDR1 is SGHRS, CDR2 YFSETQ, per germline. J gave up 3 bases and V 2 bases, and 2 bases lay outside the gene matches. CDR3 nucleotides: TGCGCCAGCAGCTTTACAGGGGGCGACTATGGCTACACCTTC. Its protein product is CASSFTGGDYGYTF.

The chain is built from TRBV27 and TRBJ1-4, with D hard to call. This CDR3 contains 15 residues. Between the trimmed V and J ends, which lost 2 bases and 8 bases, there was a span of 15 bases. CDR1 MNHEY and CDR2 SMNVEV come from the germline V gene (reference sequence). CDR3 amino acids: CASSLIGSLREKLFF. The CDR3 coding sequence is TGTGCCAGCAGTTTAATAGGGAGCCTTCGCGAAAAACTGTTTTTT.

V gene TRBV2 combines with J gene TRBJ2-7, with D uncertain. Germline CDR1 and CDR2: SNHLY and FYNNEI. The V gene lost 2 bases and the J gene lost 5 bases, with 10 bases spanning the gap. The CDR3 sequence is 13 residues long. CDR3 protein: CASSEISSNEQYF. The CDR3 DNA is TGTGCCAGCAGTGAAATTAGCAGCAACGAGCAGTACTTC.

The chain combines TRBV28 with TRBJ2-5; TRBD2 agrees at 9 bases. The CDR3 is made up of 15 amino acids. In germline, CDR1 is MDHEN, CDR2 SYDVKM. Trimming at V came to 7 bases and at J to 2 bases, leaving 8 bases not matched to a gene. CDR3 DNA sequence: TGTGCCAGCAAGGCGGGAGGGCCCCCACAAGAGACCCAGTACTTC. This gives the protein CASKAGGPPQETQYF.

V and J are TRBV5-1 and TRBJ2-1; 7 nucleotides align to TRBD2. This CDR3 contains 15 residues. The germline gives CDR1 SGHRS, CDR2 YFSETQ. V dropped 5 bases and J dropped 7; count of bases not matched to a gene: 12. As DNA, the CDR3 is TGCGCCAGCAGGCCGCAGGGCGGGAGCCGTAATGAGCAGTTCTTC. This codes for CASRPQGGSRNEQFF.

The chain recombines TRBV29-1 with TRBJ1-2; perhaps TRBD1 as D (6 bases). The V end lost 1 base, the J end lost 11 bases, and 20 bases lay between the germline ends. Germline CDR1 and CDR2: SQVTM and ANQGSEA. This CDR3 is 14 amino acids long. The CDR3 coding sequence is TGCAGCGTTGAAGCTCGGGCGGACAGAGACCTTTACACCTTC. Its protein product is CSVEARADRDLYTF.

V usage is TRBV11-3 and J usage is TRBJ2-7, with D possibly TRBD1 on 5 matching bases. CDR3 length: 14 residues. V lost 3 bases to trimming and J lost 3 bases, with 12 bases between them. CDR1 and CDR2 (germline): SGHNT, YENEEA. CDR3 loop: CASSFGQGSYEQYF. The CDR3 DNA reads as TGTGCCAGCAGCTTTGGGCAGGGTAGCTACGAGCAGTACTTC.

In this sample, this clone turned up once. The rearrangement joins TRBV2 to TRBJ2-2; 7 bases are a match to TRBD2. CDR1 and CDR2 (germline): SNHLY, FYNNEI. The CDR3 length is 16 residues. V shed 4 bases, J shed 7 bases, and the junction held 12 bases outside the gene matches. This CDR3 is CASSGLGGPSDGELFF. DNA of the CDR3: TGTGCCAGCAGTGGGCTGGGAGGGCCTAGCGACGGGGAGCTGTTTTTT.

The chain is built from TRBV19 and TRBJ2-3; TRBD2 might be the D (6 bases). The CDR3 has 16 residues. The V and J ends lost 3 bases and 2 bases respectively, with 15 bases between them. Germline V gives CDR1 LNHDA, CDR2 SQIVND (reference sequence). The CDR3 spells CASSMGSGSTTDTQYF. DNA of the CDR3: TGTGCCAGTAGTATGGGATCCGGGAGTACCACAGATACGCAGTATTTT. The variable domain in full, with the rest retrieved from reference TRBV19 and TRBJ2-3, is DGGITQSPKYLFRKEGQNVTLSCEQNLNHDAMYWYRQDPGQGLRLIYYSQIVNDFQKGDIAEGYSVSREKKESFPLTVTSAQKNPTAFYLCASSMGSGSTTDTQYFGPGTRLTVL.

CDR3 sequence (DNA): TGTGCCAGCAGCTTAAAGGCTAACAGACAGGGAAATCAGCCCCAGCATTTT. It encodes CASSLKANRQGNQPQHF. This sequence joins TRBV7-6 and TRBJ1-5; TRBD1 agrees at 7 bases. CDR1 is SGHVS, CDR2 FNYEAQ, per germline. CDR3 size: 17 residues. The J segment lost 4 bases and the V segment lost 2 bases, leaving 11 bases of the junction unmatched.

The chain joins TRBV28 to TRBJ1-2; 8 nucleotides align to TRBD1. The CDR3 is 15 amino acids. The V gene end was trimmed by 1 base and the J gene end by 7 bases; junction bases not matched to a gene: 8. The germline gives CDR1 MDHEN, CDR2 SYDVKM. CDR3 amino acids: CASSLSGQGGSGYTF. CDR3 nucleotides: TGTGCCAGCAGTTTATCAGGACAGGGTGGTAGTGGCTACACCTTC.

CDR3 nucleotides: TGTGCCAGCAGCTTTCCAGTCCTCCGAGGGGGGCCAGGCGGCTACACCTTC. Protein sequence: CASSFPVLRGGPGGYTF. V is TRBV5-4 and J is TRBJ1-2, with a tentative D call TRBD1 (6 bases). The germline V gene has CDR1 SGHNT and CDR2 YYREEE (reference sequence). This CDR3 region has 17 residues. Trimming shortened V by 2 bases and J by 8 bases, and 25 bases separated the two germline ends.

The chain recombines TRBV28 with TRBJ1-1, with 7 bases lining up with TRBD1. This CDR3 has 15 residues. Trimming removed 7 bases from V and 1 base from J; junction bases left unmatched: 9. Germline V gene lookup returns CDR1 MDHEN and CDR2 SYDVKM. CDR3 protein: CASIMRQGWNTEAFF. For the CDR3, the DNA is TGTGCCAGCATCATGAGACAGGGATGGAACACTGAAGCTTTCTTT.

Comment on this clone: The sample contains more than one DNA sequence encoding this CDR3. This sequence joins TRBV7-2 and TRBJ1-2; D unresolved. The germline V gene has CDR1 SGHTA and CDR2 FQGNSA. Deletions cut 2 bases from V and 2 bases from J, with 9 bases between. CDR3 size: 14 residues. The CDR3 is CASSLLRQNYGYTF. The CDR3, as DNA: TGTGCCAGCAGCTTATTGCGCCAGAACTATGGCTACACCTTC.

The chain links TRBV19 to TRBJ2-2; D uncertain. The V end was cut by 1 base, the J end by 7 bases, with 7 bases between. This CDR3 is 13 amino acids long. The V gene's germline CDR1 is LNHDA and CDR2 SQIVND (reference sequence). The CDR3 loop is CASSIVVSGELFF. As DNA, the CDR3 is TGTGCCAGTAGTATAGTAGTTAGCGGGGAGCTGTTTTTT.

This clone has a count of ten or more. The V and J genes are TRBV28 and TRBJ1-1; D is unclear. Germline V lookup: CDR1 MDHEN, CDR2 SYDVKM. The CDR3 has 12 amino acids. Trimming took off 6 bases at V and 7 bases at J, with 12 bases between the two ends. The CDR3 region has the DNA TGTGCCAGCAGCCTCGGACGGTATGAAGCTTTCTTT. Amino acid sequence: CASSLGRYEAFF.

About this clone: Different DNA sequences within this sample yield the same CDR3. The CDR3 reads CASSLSGELFF. The CDR3 DNA follows: TGTGCCAGTAGTCTCTCCGGGGAGCTGTTTTTT. The chain joins TRBV19 to TRBJ2-2; D ambiguous. Germline assignment: CDR1 LNHDA and CDR2 SQIVND (reference sequence). CDR3 length equals 11 residues. V lost 5 bases to trimming and J lost 6 bases, with 4 bases between them.

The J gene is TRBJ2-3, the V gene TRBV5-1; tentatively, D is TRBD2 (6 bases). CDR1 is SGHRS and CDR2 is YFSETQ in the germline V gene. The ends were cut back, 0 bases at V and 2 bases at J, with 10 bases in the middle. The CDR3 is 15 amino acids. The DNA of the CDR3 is TGCGCCAGCAGCTTGGCCACTAGCATCACAGATACGCAGTATTTT. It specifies CASSLATSITDTQYF.

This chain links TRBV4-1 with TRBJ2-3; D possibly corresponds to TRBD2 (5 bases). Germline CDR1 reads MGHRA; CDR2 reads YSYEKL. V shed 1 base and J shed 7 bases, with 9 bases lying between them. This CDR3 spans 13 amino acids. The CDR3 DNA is TGCGCCAGCAGCCAAGGGAGGTTAAATACGCAGTATTTT. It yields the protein CASSQGRLNTQYF.

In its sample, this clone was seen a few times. In DNA, the CDR3 is TGTGCCAGCAGCCGCAGGAGCCTTTCGAACACTGAAGCTTTCTTT. This codes for CASSRRSLSNTEAFF. The chain has TRBV28 and TRBJ1-1; the D is unclear. CDR1 and CDR2 (germline): MDHEN, SYDVKM. CDR3 length: 15 residues. V was trimmed by 6 bases and J by 1 base, leaving 15 bases between them.

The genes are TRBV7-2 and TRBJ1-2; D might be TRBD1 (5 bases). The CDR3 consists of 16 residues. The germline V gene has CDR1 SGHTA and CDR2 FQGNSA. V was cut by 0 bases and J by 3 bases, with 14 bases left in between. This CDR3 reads CASSLAREGSHYGYTF. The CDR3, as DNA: TGTGCCAGCAGCTTAGCCCGGGAGGGGAGTCACTATGGCTACACCTTC.

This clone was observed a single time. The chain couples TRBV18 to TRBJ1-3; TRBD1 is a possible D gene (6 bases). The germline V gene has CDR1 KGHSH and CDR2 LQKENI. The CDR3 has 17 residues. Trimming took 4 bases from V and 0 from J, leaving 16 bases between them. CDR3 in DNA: TGTGCCAGCTCACGACTACAGGGCCTCCTCTCTGGAAACACCATATATTTT. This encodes CASSRLQGLLSGNTIYF.

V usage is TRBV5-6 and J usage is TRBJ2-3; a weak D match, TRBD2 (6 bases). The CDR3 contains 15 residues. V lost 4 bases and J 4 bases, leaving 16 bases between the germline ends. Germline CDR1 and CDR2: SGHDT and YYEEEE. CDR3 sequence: CASSPPFSGADTQYF. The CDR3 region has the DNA TGTGCCAGCAGCCCACCCTTCTCGGGGGCAGATACGCAGTATTTT.

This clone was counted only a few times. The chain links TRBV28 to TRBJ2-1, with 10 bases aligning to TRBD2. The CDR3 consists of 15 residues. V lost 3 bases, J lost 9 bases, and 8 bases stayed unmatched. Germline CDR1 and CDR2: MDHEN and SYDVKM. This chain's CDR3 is CASSFRLAGVGEQFF. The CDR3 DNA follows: TGTGCCAGCAGTTTCCGGCTAGCGGGAGTTGGTGAGCAGTTCTTC.

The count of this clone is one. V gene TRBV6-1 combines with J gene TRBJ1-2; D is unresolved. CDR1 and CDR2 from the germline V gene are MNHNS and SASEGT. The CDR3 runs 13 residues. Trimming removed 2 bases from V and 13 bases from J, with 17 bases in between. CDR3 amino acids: CASSESHQYDRTF. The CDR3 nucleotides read TGTGCCAGCAGTGAAAGCCATCAGTACGATCGCACCTTC.